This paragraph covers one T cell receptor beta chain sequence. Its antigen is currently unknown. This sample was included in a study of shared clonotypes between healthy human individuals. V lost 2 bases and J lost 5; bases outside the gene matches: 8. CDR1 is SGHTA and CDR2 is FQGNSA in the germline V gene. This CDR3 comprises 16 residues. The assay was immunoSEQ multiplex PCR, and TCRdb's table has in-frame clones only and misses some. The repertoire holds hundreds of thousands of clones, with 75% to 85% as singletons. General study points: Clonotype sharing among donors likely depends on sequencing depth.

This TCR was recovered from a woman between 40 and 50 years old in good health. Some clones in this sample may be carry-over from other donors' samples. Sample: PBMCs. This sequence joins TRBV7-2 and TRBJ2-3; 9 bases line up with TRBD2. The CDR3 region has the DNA TGTGCCAGCAGCTTATTGGTAGCGGGAGAGGGAGATACGCAGTATTTT. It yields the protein CASSLLVAGEGDTQYF.